The 18 T cell receptor beta chains given below trace back to one sample, sequenced in a study of blood T cell repertoires in COVID-19. TCRdb keeps only in-frame clones here, not all; method: immunoSEQ multiplex PCR. The sample shows some 210,000 clones, 80% to 95% of them seen only once. Material for sequencing was peripheral blood. Receptors were obtained from a man aged 60 to 75 with COVID-19, enrolled during active disease.

The V and J genes are TRBV3-1 (or the pseudogene TRBV3-2) and TRBJ2-3, with TRBD2 matching 7 bases. Germline lookup yields CDR1 LGHDT and CDR2 YNNKEL (reference sequence). V was pared by 0 bases and J by 2 bases, with 8 bases of the junction left unmatched. The CDR3 has 17 residues. In nucleotides, the CDR3 is TGTGCCAGCAGCCAAGATGGGCTAGCGGCCAACACAGATACGCAGTATTTT. Translating gives CASSQDGLAANTDTQYF.

This chain uses TRBV18 with TRBJ2-1; TRBD2 agrees at 10 bases. CDR3 length equals 17 residues. Per the germline V gene, CDR1 is KGHSH and CDR2 is LQKENI. V gave up 4 bases and J gave up 2 bases; unmatched junction bases: 8. CDR3 residues: CASSLTTSGVTYNEQFF. CDR3 coding DNA: TGTGCCAGCTCACTTACAACTAGCGGGGTAACCTACAATGAGCAGTTCTTC.

V usage is TRBV5-1 and J usage is TRBJ1-4; 8 nucleotides match TRBD1. The germline CDR1 and CDR2 sequences are SGHRS and YFSETQ. Unmatched junction bases numbered 7, after V lost 4 bases and J lost 5 bases. This CDR3 has 15 amino acids. The CDR3 protein is CASSNRTGSNEKLFF. CDR3 DNA sequence: TGCGCCAGCAGCAACCGGACAGGGTCAAATGAAAAACTGTTTTTT.

The rearrangement joins TRBV13 to TRBJ1-3; 9 positions agree with TRBD1. This CDR3 has 17 residues. V lost 2 bases, J lost 1 base, and 6 bases stayed unmatched. Germline CDR1 and CDR2: PRHDT and FYEKMQ (reference sequence). CDR3 amino acids: CASSLYKGQGSGNTIYF. The CDR3 nucleotides read TGTGCCAGCAGCTTATATAAGGGACAGGGTTCTGGAAACACCATATATTTT.

This clone was counted once. The chain combines TRBV7-3 with TRBJ2-1; D might be TRBD1 (6 bases). Germline V lookup: CDR1 SGHTA, CDR2 FQGTGA. V gave up 5 bases and J gave up 0 bases, with 14 bases separating them. The CDR3 consists of 16 residues. The CDR3, as DNA: TGTGCCAGCAGCCGACAGGCCACAAGCTCCTACAATGAGCAGTTCTTC. This encodes CASSRQATSSYNEQFF.

This clone was found once. The chain employs TRBV3-1 (or the pseudogene TRBV3-2) and TRBJ2-7; the match to TRBD2 covers 7 bases. V shed 5 bases and J 1 base; nucleotides not matched to a gene: 11. Looked up from germline, CDR1 is LGHDT and CDR2 is YNNKEL (reference sequence). This CDR3 is 16 amino acids long. This CDR3 is CASSADGRPLSYEQYF. CDR3 coding DNA: TGTGCCAGCAGCGCCGACGGGAGGCCACTTTCCTACGAGCAGTACTTC.

This sequence joins TRBV2 and TRBJ2-7; a weak D match, TRBD2 (5 bases). In germline, CDR1 is SNHLY, CDR2 FYNNEI. The CDR3 contains 16 residues. Trimming shortened V by 7 bases and J by 7 bases, and 26 bases separated the two germline ends. CDR3 in DNA: TGTGCCAGCATAGGGAGAACCCTATACCAGGAGCGGGAGCAGTACTTC. This encodes CASIGRTLYQEREQYF. Filled out from reference TRBV2 and TRBJ2-7, the complete variable domain reads EPEVTQTPSHQVTQMGQEVILRCVPISNHLYFYWYRQILGQKVEFLVSFYNNEISEKSEIFDDQFSVERPDGSNFTLKIRSTKLEDSAMYFCASIGRTLYQEREQYFGPGTRLTVT.

A word on this clone: At one boundary the junction diverges from the germline segment, which might be a read error. The chain carries TRBV7-7 and TRBJ2-5, with 9 bases lining up with TRBD1. This CDR3 has 16 residues. CDR1 SSHAT and CDR2 FNYEAQ come from the germline V gene (reference sequence). Here the CDR3 DNA reads TGTGCTAGCAGCTTAACAGGGGGCGTAATAGGAGAGACCCAGTACTTC. The encoded protein is CASSLTGGVIGETQYF.

The rearrangement links TRBV30 to TRBJ2-2; 14 bases line up with TRBD2. The CDR3 has 17 amino acids. With V trimmed by 1 base and J by 6 bases, 7 bases remained unmatched. CDR1 is GTSNPN and CDR2 is SVGIG in the germline V gene (reference sequence). This CDR3 is CAWSAPGLAGVSGELFF. The CDR3 nucleotides read TGTGCCTGGAGTGCCCCGGGACTAGCGGGAGTCTCCGGGGAGCTGTTTTTT.

The rearrangement joins TRBV9 to TRBJ1-5; D is undetermined. CDR3 size: 15 residues. The germline gives CDR1 SGDLS, CDR2 YYNGEE. V lost 3 bases, J lost 1 base, and 11 bases lay in between. CDR3 coding DNA: TGTGCCAGCAGCGCCCTGGGAGGAAGCAATCAGCCCCAGCATTTT. Encoded protein: CASSALGGSNQPQHF.

J is TRBJ2-7 and V is TRBV18; 11 bases match TRBD1. The CDR3 loop spans 16 amino acids. Germline V gene lookup returns CDR1 KGHSH and CDR2 LQKENI. V lost 3 bases, J lost 2 bases, and 6 bases stayed unmatched. The CDR3 bases are TGTGCCAGCTCACCCCCACCGGGACAGGGGGCCTACGAGCAGTACTTC. Its translation is CASSPPPGQGAYEQYF. Full variable domain (remainder filled in from reference TRBV18 and TRBJ2-7): NAGVMQNPRHLVRRRGQEARLRCSPMKGHSHVYWYRQLPEEGLKFMVYLQKENIIDESGMPKERFSAEFPKEGPSILRIQQVVRGDSAAYFCASSPPPGQGAYEQYFGPGTRLTVT.

The V gene is TRBV18, the J gene TRBJ1-2, with D unclear. The CDR3 is made up of 15 amino acids. In germline, CDR1 is KGHSH, CDR2 LQKENI. V lost 1 base and J 3 bases, leaving 12 bases between the germline ends. The CDR3 protein is CASSPRAESYYGYTF. The CDR3 DNA follows: TGTGCCAGCTCACCACGGGCAGAGAGCTACTATGGCTACACCTTC.

This rearrangement joins TRBV4-1 to TRBJ2-7; 7 bases line up with TRBD1. CDR3 length: 18 amino acids. The trim removed 0 bases at V and 1 base at J, leaving 12 bases unmatched. Germline V gene sequence: CDR1 MGHRA, CDR2 YSYEKL. The CDR3 here is CASSQDRTRQGQSYEQYF. CDR3 DNA sequence: TGCGCCAGCAGCCAAGATCGAACCCGACAGGGTCAGTCCTACGAGCAGTACTTC.

This clone was observed a handful of times. CDR3 in DNA: TGTGCCAGCAGCCCCCCCGGACTAAAGGAGCAGTTCTTC. It translates to CASSPPGLKEQFF. J is TRBJ2-1 and V is TRBV7-2; the D gene is possibly TRBD2 (6 bases). V lost 5 bases and J 10 bases, leaving 15 bases between the germline ends. This CDR3 region has 13 residues. The germline gives CDR1 SGHTA, CDR2 FQGNSA.

The V gene is TRBV5-4, the J gene TRBJ2-1; D is ambiguous. CDR1 and CDR2 (germline): SGHNT, YYREEE (reference sequence). CDR3 size: 11 residues. The V end was cut by 3 bases, the J end by 9 bases, with 7 bases between. This chain's CDR3 is CASSYRVEQFF. The CDR3 DNA reads as TGTGCCAGCAGCTACCGCGTTGAGCAGTTCTTC.

The chain couples TRBV4-1 to TRBJ1-2; TRBD1 agrees at 7 bases. This CDR3 has 15 residues. Trimming took 3 bases from V and 5 from J; bases not matched to a gene: 9. Per germline, CDR1 MGHRA and CDR2 YSYEKL. CDR3 sequence reads: CASSQPDRPGYGYTF. DNA for the CDR3: TGCGCCAGCAGCCAGCCGGACAGGCCGGGGTATGGCTACACCTTC.

V usage is TRBV5-1 and J usage is TRBJ2-5, with 10 bases aligning to TRBD2. The V gene end was trimmed by 3 bases and the J gene end by 9 bases; junction bases not matched to a gene: 11. CDR3 size: 15 residues. Germline V gene data show CDR1 as SGHRS and CDR2 as YFSETQ. In DNA, the CDR3 is TGCGCCAGCAGCTCTAGCGGGGGCTGGGAGGTGTCCCAGTACTTC. It yields the protein CASSSSGGWEVSQYF.

The chain joins TRBV28 to TRBJ1-5; the D gene is possibly TRBD1 (6 bases). This CDR3 has 14 amino acids. Trimming removed 3 bases at V and 5 bases at J, with 11 bases between. Germline lookup yields CDR1 MDHEN and CDR2 SYDVKM. CDR3 DNA: TGTGCCAGCAGTTTCCGGACAGCCCATCAGCCCCAGCATTTT. Its protein is CASSFRTAHQPQHF.